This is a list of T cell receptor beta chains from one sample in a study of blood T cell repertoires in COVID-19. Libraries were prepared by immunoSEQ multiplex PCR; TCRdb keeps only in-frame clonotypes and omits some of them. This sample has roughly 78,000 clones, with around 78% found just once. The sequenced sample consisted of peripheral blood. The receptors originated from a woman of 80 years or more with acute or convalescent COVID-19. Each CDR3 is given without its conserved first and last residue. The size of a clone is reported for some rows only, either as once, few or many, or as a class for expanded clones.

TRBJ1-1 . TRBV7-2 ASSQRTGDTEAF
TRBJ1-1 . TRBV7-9 ASSFPRRGGRAEAF
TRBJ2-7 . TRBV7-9 ASTGQSSYEQY
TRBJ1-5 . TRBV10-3 AISEDRSGQPQH
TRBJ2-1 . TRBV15 ATLSGGSGFHNEQF
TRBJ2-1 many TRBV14 ASSLSGSGGNEQF
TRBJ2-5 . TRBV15 ATSRTGDEETQY
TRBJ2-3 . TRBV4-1 ASSQVAGPTDTQY
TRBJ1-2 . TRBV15 ATSRDLGGIGYT
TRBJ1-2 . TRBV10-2 ASSVDRGVSYT
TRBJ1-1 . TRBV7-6 ASSLASQGWAEAF
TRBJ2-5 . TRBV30 AWSPGTTQQETQY
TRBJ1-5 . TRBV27 ASSSGVRMTQH
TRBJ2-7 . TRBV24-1 ATSRGRASYEQY
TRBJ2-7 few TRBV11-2 ASSSRTGEISYEQY
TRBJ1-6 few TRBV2 ASSPGGSPLH
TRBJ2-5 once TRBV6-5 ASSLQGMEETQY
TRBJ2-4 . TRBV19 ASSLSGVRAKNIQY
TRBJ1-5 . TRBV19 ASSIGGQGGQPQH
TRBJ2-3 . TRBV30 AWSVGPAVGETLLTSDTQY
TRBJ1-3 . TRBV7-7 ASSSGRAYGNTIY
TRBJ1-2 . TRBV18 ASSLGTKRGYT
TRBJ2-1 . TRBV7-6 ASSSLAGGRNNEQF
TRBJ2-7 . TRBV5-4 ASSHSGYYEQY
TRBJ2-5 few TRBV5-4 ASSPPRGNGQETQY
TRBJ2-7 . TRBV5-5 ASSLNSVQGYEQY
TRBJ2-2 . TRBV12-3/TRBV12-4 ASRGLFEGELF
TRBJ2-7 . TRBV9 ASSVSGRSSYEQY
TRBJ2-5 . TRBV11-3 ASSLDRGGETQY
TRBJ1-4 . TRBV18 ASSPSQGINEKLF
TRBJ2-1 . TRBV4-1 ASSQELAGGHKDEQF
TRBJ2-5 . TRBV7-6 ASSLGGRRAGGYQETQY
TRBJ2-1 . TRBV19 ASSTGTSGRMNEQF
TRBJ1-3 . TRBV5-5 ASSLGGTHSGNTIY
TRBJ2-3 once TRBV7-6 ASSSQIRATDTQY
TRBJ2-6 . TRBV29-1 SVLTESRSSSGANVLT
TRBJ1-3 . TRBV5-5 ASSSVSGNTIY
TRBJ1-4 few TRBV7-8 ASSSSGKANEKLF
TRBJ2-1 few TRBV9 ASSVQGARDNEQF
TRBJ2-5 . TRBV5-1 ASSHGQGYQETQY
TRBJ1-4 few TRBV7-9 ASTIGTANEKLF
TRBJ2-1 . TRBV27 ASSSSLGPPNEQF